These 29 T cell receptor beta chains were sequenced from one sample in a study of T cell changes during pregnancy in multiple sclerosis (dated by TCRdb to about 2019). The library came from the immunoSEQ multiplex PCR assay. TCRdb obtained this table from immuneACCESS and retained in-frame rearrangements with V and J assigned. These tables miss some clones; where compared with another copy, unresolved V genes account for less than half of the shortfall, and the remainder is unexplained. The sample contains approximately 35,000 clones, about 90% of them found a single time. The ten biggest clones cover approximately 2.8% of the sample. The sample was CD4+ T cells from peripheral blood mononuclear cells, taken in the third trimester of pregnancy. The receptor set was obtained from a female donor in good health, enrolled as a control in a pregnancy study.

V gene TRBV10-3 combines with J gene TRBJ1-2; TRBD1 is a possible D gene (5 bases). CDR3 length equals 11 residues. Germline V gene data show CDR1 as ENHRY and CDR2 as SYGVKD. Trimming took 6 bases from V and 10 from J, leaving 12 bases between them. As DNA, the CDR3 is TGTGCCATCAGCGTCGTAGGGGACTACACCTTC. It encodes CAISVVGDYTF.

This chain links TRBV28 with TRBJ1-6, with TRBD1 matching over 7 bases. The V gene end was trimmed by 4 bases and the J gene end by 6 bases; junction bases not matched to a gene: 6. Germline CDR1 is MDHEN and CDR2 is SYDVKM. The CDR3 is 15 residues long. The CDR3 reads CASSSSGTANSPLHF. The CDR3 bases are TGTGCCAGCAGTTCCTCGGGGACAGCTAATTCACCCCTCCACTTT.

The sample holds a few counts of this clone. The rearrangement uses TRBV7-8 and TRBJ1-1, with D perhaps TRBD1 (6 bases). The V and J ends lost 8 bases and 0 bases respectively, with 10 bases between them. In germline, CDR1 is SGHVS, CDR2 FQNEAQ. This CDR3 contains 13 residues. CDR3: CASEKGVNTEAFF. CDR3 bases: TGTGCCAGCGAAAAGGGGGTGAACACTGAAGCTTTCTTT.

This clone was recorded once. The chain uses TRBV27 and TRBJ1-1, with D maybe TRBD1 (6 bases). This CDR3 comprises 15 residues. Germline V gene lookup returns CDR1 MNHEY and CDR2 SMNVEV (reference sequence). Trimming left V 0 bases short and J 6 bases short, with 14 bases between. CDR3 sequence (DNA): TGTGCCAGCAGTTTATCGAGGACAGTGGGGCCTGAAGCTTTCTTT. Amino acid sequence: CASSLSRTVGPEAFF.

The chain uses TRBV25-1 and TRBJ1-2; TRBD1 agrees at 8 bases. The CDR3 loop spans 15 amino acids. Trimming removed 1 base from V and 2 bases from J; junction bases left unmatched: 3. Per the germline V gene, CDR1 is MGHDK and CDR2 is SYGVNS. CDR3 nucleotides: TGTGCCAGCAGTGAATTTACAGGGGGGAACTATGGCTACACCTTC. This gives the protein CASSEFTGGNYGYTF.

The genes are TRBV2 and TRBJ1-1; 9 nucleotides match TRBD1. The CDR3 runs 13 residues. The germline V gene has CDR1 SNHLY and CDR2 FYNNEI. V was clipped by 7 bases and J by 6 bases; unmatched bases: 6. CDR3 region: CASKPDRGPEAFF. The CDR3 DNA reads TGTGCCAGCAAACCGGACAGGGGCCCTGAAGCTTTCTTT.

The V gene is TRBV15, the J gene TRBJ1-5; 7 bases align to TRBD1. With 1 base clipped from V and 3 bases from J, the junction kept 12 bases outside the gene matches. Germline V gene sequence: CDR1 LNHNV, CDR2 YYDKDF (reference sequence). This CDR3 spans 18 amino acids. The CDR3 nucleotides are TGTGCCACCAGCAGAGTCCCGGGACAGAAATGGGACAATCAGCCCCAGCATTTT. This sequence encodes CATSRVPGQKWDNQPQHF.

The chain uses TRBV19 and TRBJ1-1; possible D gene TRBD1, 6 bases. The CDR3 has 14 amino acids. Germline lookup yields CDR1 LNHDA and CDR2 SQIVND (reference sequence). V was clipped by 7 bases and J by 3 bases, with 15 bases between them. CDR3 sequence reads: CASNLDRKDTEAFF. The CDR3 coding sequence is TGTGCCAGTAATTTGGACAGAAAGGACACTGAAGCTTTCTTT.

This clone occurred once. The rearrangement uses TRBV5-4 and TRBJ1-1; weak D call: TRBD1 (6 bases). V was clipped by 4 bases and J by 2 bases, with 15 bases between them. The CDR3 sequence is 15 residues long. In germline, CDR1 is SGHNT, CDR2 YYREEE (reference sequence). This CDR3 is CASSPRTAHNTEAFF. CDR3 DNA: TGTGCCAGCAGCCCACGGACAGCCCATAACACTGAAGCTTTCTTT.

The chain joins TRBV7-9 to TRBJ1-1; 7 bases are shared with TRBD1. Trimming at V came to 3 bases and at J to 3 bases, leaving 4 bases not matched to a gene. Germline loops: CDR1 SEHNR, CDR2 FQNEAQ (reference sequence). This CDR3 has 14 amino acids. This chain's CDR3 is CASSFRGRHTEAFF. The CDR3 DNA sequence: TGTGCCAGCAGCTTCAGGGGGAGGCACACTGAAGCTTTCTTT.

The CDR3 is CASSFAAGGATDTQYF. The CDR3 DNA is TGTGCCAGCAGTTTCGCGGCGGGAGGTGCCACAGATACGCAGTATTTT. V and J are TRBV28 and TRBJ2-3; 8 bases map to TRBD2. This CDR3 spans 16 amino acids. V shed 3 bases, J shed 2 bases, and the junction held 7 bases outside the gene matches. The germline V gene encodes CDR1 MDHEN and CDR2 SYDVKM.

The chain is built from TRBV6-4 and TRBJ2-3, with a weak D call TRBD2 (5 bases). The CDR3 is 13 residues long. Germline CDR1 and CDR2: MRHNA and SNTAGT. The germline V and J ends were trimmed by 5 bases and 4 bases, with 10 bases remaining between them. CDR3 loop: CASSYGVADTQYF. CDR3 DNA: TGTGCCAGCAGTTACGGGGTCGCAGATACGCAGTATTTT.

V is TRBV11-2 and J is TRBJ2-3, with 11 bases aligning to TRBD2. Germline CDR1 reads SGHAT; CDR2 reads FQNNGV. This CDR3 is 16 amino acids long. V shed 3 bases, J shed 7 bases, and the junction held 9 bases outside the gene matches. The CDR3 sequence: CASSFRFRTSGHTQYF. The CDR3 nucleotides are TGTGCCAGCAGCTTCAGATTCAGGACTAGCGGGCATACGCAGTATTTT.

This chain links TRBV5-1 with TRBJ2-1; 14 bases are a match to TRBD2. Germline V gene sequence: CDR1 SGHRS, CDR2 YFSETQ. V gave up 3 bases and J gave up 8 bases; unmatched junction bases: 4. The CDR3 is made up of 15 amino acids. The chain's CDR3 is CASSSGLAGEDEQFF. In nucleotides, the CDR3 is TGCGCCAGCAGCTCGGGACTAGCGGGAGAAGATGAGCAGTTCTTC. Full variable domain (missing parts from reference TRBV5-1 and TRBJ2-1): KAGVTQTPRYLIKTRGQQVTLSCSPISGHRSVSWYQQTPGQGLQFLFEYFSETQRNKGNFPGRFSGRQFSNSRSEMNVSTLELGDSALYLCASSSGLAGEDEQFFGPGTRLTVL.

V usage is TRBV2 and J usage is TRBJ1-2, with TRBD1 matching over 7 bases. This CDR3 spans 13 amino acids. The germline gives CDR1 SNHLY, CDR2 FYNNEI. V lost 6 bases, J lost 8 bases, and 9 bases stayed unmatched. The CDR3, as DNA: TGTGCCAGCAGCCCCGACAGGGTCAGGGGCTACACCTTC. Translated, it gives CASSPDRVRGYTF.

For the CDR3, the DNA is TGCGCCAGCAGCTTGGCCGGGGAAGTAGGGGAAAAACTGTTTTTT. It codes for CASSLAGEVGEKLFF. This chain uses TRBV5-1 with TRBJ1-4; D gene ambiguous. Trimming left V 0 bases short and J 8 bases short, with 14 bases between. Germline V gene data show CDR1 as SGHRS and CDR2 as YFSETQ. This CDR3 spans 15 amino acids.

This clone occurred once. The chain links TRBV7-9 to TRBJ2-7; the D gene is possibly TRBD2 (5 bases). CDR3 length: 13 amino acids. The V gene lost 5 bases and the J gene lost 0 bases, with 8 bases spanning the gap. Germline CDR1 is SEHNR and CDR2 is FQNEAQ (reference sequence). DNA of the CDR3: TGTGCCAGCAGCCCGGACTTCTCCTACGAGCAGTACTTC. Its protein product is CASSPDFSYEQYF.

This CDR3 is CASSLSGAPGVQYF. DNA for the CDR3: TGTGCCAGCAGTTTATCAGGGGCCCCGGGGGTGCAGTACTTC. This sequence joins TRBV27 and TRBJ2-7, with a possible D match to TRBD2 (6 bases). Germline lookup yields CDR1 MNHEY and CDR2 SMNVEV (reference sequence). CDR3 length equals 14 residues. V gave up 0 bases and J gave up 9 bases, with 15 bases separating them.

The chain carries TRBV9 and TRBJ1-1, with D unresolved. Germline V gives CDR1 SGDLS, CDR2 YYNGEE. Trimming left V 0 bases short and J 0 bases short, with 6 bases between. The CDR3 has 14 amino acids. CDR3 nucleotide sequence: TGTGCCAGCAGCGTAGGTAGCCTGAACACTGAAGCTTTCTTT. It codes for CASSVGSLNTEAFF.

The J gene is TRBJ2-1, the V gene TRBV7-8, with no clear D. Trimming took 3 bases from V and 0 from J, leaving 9 bases between them. The V gene's germline CDR1 is SGHVS and CDR2 FQNEAQ. The CDR3 spans 15 residues. DNA for the CDR3: TGTGCCAGCAGCTTGGGCAGGATCTCCTACAATGAGCAGTTCTTC. It yields the protein CASSLGRISYNEQFF.

The chain joins TRBV5-4 to TRBJ2-1; 7 bases fit TRBD1. Germline V gives CDR1 SGHNT, CDR2 YYREEE (reference sequence). There are 17 residues in the CDR3. The trim removed 4 bases at V and 1 base at J, leaving 11 bases unmatched. CDR3 region: CASSSRGWRGSYNEQFF. CDR3 DNA: TGTGCCAGCAGCAGCAGGGGGTGGAGAGGGTCCTACAATGAGCAGTTCTTC.

The CDR3 loop reads CASRGGPDTDTQYF. CDR3 bases: TGTGCCAGCAGAGGGGGCCCAGACACAGATACGCAGTATTTT. V is TRBV5-4 and J is TRBJ2-3; 7 nucleotides align to TRBD1. The germline V gene has CDR1 SGHNT and CDR2 YYREEE (reference sequence). Trimming at V came to 5 bases and at J to 2 bases, leaving 5 bases not matched to a gene. The CDR3 contains 14 residues.

The V gene is TRBV4-1, the J gene TRBJ2-3; 8 positions agree with TRBD1. The CDR3 extends over 16 amino acids. V shed 3 bases, J shed 3 bases, and the junction held 8 bases outside the gene matches. CDR1 and CDR2 (germline): MGHRA, YSYEKL. This CDR3 reads CASSQPGQAKTDTQYF. DNA for the CDR3: TGCGCCAGCAGCCAGCCGGGACAGGCTAAAACAGATACGCAGTATTTT.

V is TRBV7-2 and J is TRBJ2-7; 9 bases line up with TRBD1. The assigned J gene may be wrong: the sequence end matches TRBJ2-5 better. CDR1 is SGHTA, CDR2 FQGNSA, per germline. The CDR3 consists of 14 residues. CDR3 nucleotide sequence: TGTGCCAGCAGCTTAACAGGGGGCATAGAGACCCAGTACTTC. Translated: CASSLTGGIETQYF.

This clone turned up a few times. CDR3 loop: CASADGKNSPLHF. In nucleotides, the CDR3 is TGTGCCAGTGCGGACGGGAAGAATTCACCCCTCCACTTT. This chain links TRBV19 with TRBJ1-6; no clear D gene. CDR1 LNHDA and CDR2 SQIVND come from the germline V gene (reference sequence). Trimming removed 8 bases from V and 7 bases from J, with 12 bases in between. The length of the CDR3 is 13 residues. Combining the CDR3 with reference TRBV19 and TRBJ1-6 gives the whole variable domain DGGITQSPKYLFRKEGQNVTLSCEQNLNHDAMYWYRQDPGQGLRLIYYSQIVNDFQKGDIAEGYSVSREKKESFPLTVTSAQKNPTAFYLCASADGKNSPLHFGNGTRLTVT.

The chain employs TRBV19 and TRBJ1-1, with D unresolved. The length of the CDR3 is 15 residues. The V end was cut by 3 bases, the J end by 5 bases, with 16 bases between. CDR1 and CDR2 from the germline V gene are LNHDA and SQIVND (reference sequence). The CDR3 reads CASSIGERLLTEAFF. In DNA form, the CDR3 reads TGTGCCAGTAGTATCGGGGAGAGGCTTCTAACTGAAGCTTTCTTT. The whole variable domain, filled in from reference TRBV19 and TRBJ1-1, reads DGGITQSPKYLFRKEGQNVTLSCEQNLNHDAMYWYRQDPGQGLRLIYYSQIVNDFQKGDIAEGYSVSREKKESFPLTVTSAQKNPTAFYLCASSIGERLLTEAFFGQGTRLTVV.

Here the CDR3 reads CAWSKAGPTFNTEAFF. For the CDR3, the DNA is TGTGCCTGGAGTAAAGCAGGCCCAACATTCAACACTGAAGCTTTCTTT. V and J are TRBV30 and TRBJ1-1; D not certain. V shed 2 bases and J shed 2 bases, with 18 bases lying between them. Germline V gene lookup returns CDR1 GTSNPN and CDR2 SVGIG (reference sequence). The CDR3 extends over 16 amino acids. Variable domain in full (rest from reference TRBV30 and TRBJ1-1): SQTIHQWPATLVQPVGSPLSLECTVEGTSNPNLYWYRQAAGRGLQLLFYSVGIGQISSEVPQNLSASRPQDRQFILSSKKLLLSDSGFYLCAWSKAGPTFNTEAFFGQGTRLTVV.

This clone was seen a single time. The junction does not match germline at one end; this may be a read error. Other DNA sequences in this sample translate to the same CDR3. The rearrangement joins TRBV4-3 to TRBJ1-1; D gene unclear. Germline loops: CDR1 LGHNA, CDR2 YSLEER. The CDR3 runs to 15 residues. CDR3 nucleotide sequence: TGCGCCAGTAGCCAAGAAGGATTCGGGGACACTGAAGCTTTCTTT. The encoded protein is CASSQEGFGDTEAFF.

The chain is built from TRBV5-4 and TRBJ1-2; D is unresolved. This CDR3 is 17 amino acids long. V was pared by 4 bases and J by 4 bases, with 23 bases between. CDR1 is SGHNT and CDR2 is YYREEE in the germline V gene (reference sequence). The CDR3 nucleotides are TGTGCCAGCAGCCCACCGACTTTAAGCGGCCAAAGCTATGGCTACACCTTC. Translating gives CASSPPTLSGQSYGYTF.